Given below is one T cell receptor (beta chain) in context. Antigen unknown. The data were obtained in a study of T cell responses to AZD1222 COVID-19 vaccine. The germline gives CDR1 KGHDR, CDR2 SFDVKD. The CDR3 is made up of 19 amino acids. The V end was cut by 8 bases, the J end by 2 bases, with 27 bases between. Points from the study as a whole: Baseline testing showed seropositivity in only five to seven AZD1222 recipients.

Only in-frame clones appear in the TCRdb table, and some are missing; sequencing was by immunoSEQ multiplex PCR. This sample carries 95,000 to 150,000 clones, roughly 87% of them seen once, and the ten largest clones take around a tenth. The material was peripheral blood, obtained on day 0 of AZD1222 vaccination. The chain employs TRBV24-1 and TRBJ1-5; D is undetermined. The sequence was obtained from an adult in good health. CDR3 sequence reads: CATTLKGAKGPPRNQPQHF. The CDR3 nucleotides read TGTGCCACCACCTTAAAAGGCGCGAAAGGGCCTCCTCGCAATCAGCCCCAGCATTTT.